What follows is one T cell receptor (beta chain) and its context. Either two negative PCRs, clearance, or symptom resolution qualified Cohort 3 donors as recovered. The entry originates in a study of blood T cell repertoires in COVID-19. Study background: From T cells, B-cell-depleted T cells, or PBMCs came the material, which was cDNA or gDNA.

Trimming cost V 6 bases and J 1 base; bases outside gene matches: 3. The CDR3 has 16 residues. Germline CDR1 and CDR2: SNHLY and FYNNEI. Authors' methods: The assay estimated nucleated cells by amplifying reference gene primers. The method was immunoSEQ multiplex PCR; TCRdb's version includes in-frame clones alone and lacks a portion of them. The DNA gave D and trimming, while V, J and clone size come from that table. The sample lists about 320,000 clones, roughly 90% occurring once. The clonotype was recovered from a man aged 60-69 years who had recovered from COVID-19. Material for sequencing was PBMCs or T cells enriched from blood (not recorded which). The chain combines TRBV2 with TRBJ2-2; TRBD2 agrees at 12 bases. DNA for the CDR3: TGTGCCAGCAGCGGACTAGCGGGGCTGAACACCGGGGAGCTGTTTTTT. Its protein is CASSGLAGLNTGELFF. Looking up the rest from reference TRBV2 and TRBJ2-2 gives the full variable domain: EPEVTQTPSHQVTQMGQEVILRCVPISNHLYFYWYRQILGQKVEFLVSFYNNEISEKSEIFDDQFSVERPDGSNFTLKIRSTKLEDSAMYFCASSGLAGLNTGELFFGEGSRLTVL.